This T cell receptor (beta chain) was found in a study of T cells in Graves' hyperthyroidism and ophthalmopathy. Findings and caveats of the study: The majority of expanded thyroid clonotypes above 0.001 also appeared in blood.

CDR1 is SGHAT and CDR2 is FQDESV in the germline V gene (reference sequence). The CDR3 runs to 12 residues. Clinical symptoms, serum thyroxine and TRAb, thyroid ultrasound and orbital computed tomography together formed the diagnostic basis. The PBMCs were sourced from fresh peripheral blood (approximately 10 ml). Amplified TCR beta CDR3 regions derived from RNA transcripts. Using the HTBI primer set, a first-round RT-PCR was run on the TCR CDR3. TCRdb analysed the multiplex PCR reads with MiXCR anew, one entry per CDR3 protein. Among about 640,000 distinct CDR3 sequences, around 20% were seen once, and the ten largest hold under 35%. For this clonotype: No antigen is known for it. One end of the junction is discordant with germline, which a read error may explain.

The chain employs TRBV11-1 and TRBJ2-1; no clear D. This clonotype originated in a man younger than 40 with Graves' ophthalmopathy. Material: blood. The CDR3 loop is CASSRTHNEQLF. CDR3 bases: TGTGCCAGCAGCCGGACCCACAATGAGCAGCTCTTC.